These 18 T cell receptor beta chains share one sample of origin, sequenced in a study of T-cell memory formation after mild COVID-19. TCRdb analysed the 5' RACE reads with MiXCR anew, one entry per CDR3 protein. The data show around 310,000 distinct CDR3 sequences, with around 20% seen just once and around 20% held by the top ten. The sequenced sample consisted of PBMCs or a T cell subset sorted from them (not recorded which). These receptor sequences come from a man aged 18-30 years who had mild COVID-19 (a few samples of this study predate the infection). Cell type and time point are not known.

This clonotype came up a few times. The chain recombines TRBV10-3 with TRBJ2-7; 7 bases line up with TRBD1. The CDR3 is 16 residues long. CDR1 and CDR2 (germline): ENHRY, SYGVKD. The V segment lost 3 bases and the J segment 6 bases; nucleotides outside the gene matches: 14. Here the CDR3 DNA reads TGTGCCATCAGTGAACTGACAGGGATCGGGGCGGGCGAGCAGTACTTC. This translates into CAISELTGIGAGEQYF.

This chain's CDR3 is CAWSLTRGADTQYF. The CDR3 nucleotides read TGTGCCTGGAGTTTAACTAGGGGTGCAGATACGCAGTATTTT. The chain combines TRBV30 with TRBJ2-3, with D tentatively TRBD1 or TRBD2 (5 bases each). V was clipped by 2 bases and J by 4 bases, with 13 bases between them. This CDR3 spans 14 amino acids. The germline CDR1 and CDR2 sequences are GTSNPN and SVGIG (reference sequence).

This rearrangement joins TRBV12-3 or TRBV12-4 to TRBJ1-1; possibly TRBD1 for D (5 bases). The CDR3 consists of 13 residues. V was cut by 7 bases and J by 1 base, with 10 bases left in between. CDR3 nucleotide sequence: TGTGCCAGCAACCGGGACGCGAACACTGAAGCTTTCTTT. It is translated as CASNRDANTEAFF.

The V and J genes are TRBV19 and TRBJ2-5, with no clear D. V was pared by 6 bases and J by 4 bases, with 6 bases between. Germline CDR1 LNHDA, CDR2 SQIVND (reference sequence). The CDR3 is 11 amino acids. The CDR3 DNA is TGTGCCAGTAGCACGGGAGAGACCCAGTACTTC. As protein: CASSTGETQYF.

This chain uses TRBV7-8 with TRBJ2-7; D is undetermined. V lost 5 bases to trimming and J lost 3 bases, with 14 bases between them. The germline V gene encodes CDR1 SGHVS and CDR2 FQNEAQ. This CDR3 is 14 amino acids long. CDR3 sequence (DNA): TGTGCCAGCAGCGGGCCCGTTGGTGGCTACGAGCAGTACGTC. This gives the protein CASSGPVGGYEQYV.

CDR3 DNA: TGCGCCAGCAGCTTGGAACATCCAAATTCACCCCTCCACTTT. Translated: CASSLEHPNSPLHF. The chain combines TRBV5-1 with TRBJ1-6; D gene ambiguous. V was cut by 0 bases and J by 7 bases, with 8 bases left in between. Germline-derived CDR1 and CDR2 are SGHRS and YFSETQ. This CDR3 contains 14 residues. Using reference TRBV5-1 and TRBJ1-6 for the parts outside the CDR3, the full variable domain is KAGVTQTPRYLIKTRGQQVTLSCSPISGHRSVSWYQQTPGQGLQFLFEYFSETQRNKGNFPGRFSGRQFSNSRSEMNVSTLELGDSALYLCASSLEHPNSPLHFGNGTRLTVT.

The table lists this clonotype with a few counts. The chain uses TRBV29-1 and TRBJ2-1; D ambiguous. V was pared by 4 bases and J by 0 bases, with 13 bases between. CDR1 SQVTM and CDR2 ANQGSEA come from the germline V gene. The CDR3 length is 15 residues. The CDR3 nucleotides are TGCAGCGTTGTTCGCGGCTTAAGCTCCTACAATGAGCAGTTCTTC. It encodes CSVVRGLSSYNEQFF.

This chain links TRBV6-2 or TRBV6-3 with TRBJ2-7, with 7 bases identical to TRBD1. Germline assignment: CDR1 MNHEY and CDR2 SVGEGT. Trimming at V came to 8 bases and at J to 0 bases, leaving 7 bases not matched to a gene. The CDR3 is 14 residues long. The CDR3 DNA is TGTGCCAGCGCCTCAGGGGGATCCTCCTACGAGCAGTACGTC. Encoded protein: CASASGGSSYEQYV.

The chain uses TRBV27 and TRBJ2-7; TRBD1 might be the D (6 bases). The length of the CDR3 is 14 residues. V was cut by 5 bases and J by 4 bases, with 15 bases left in between. Germline-derived CDR1 and CDR2 are MNHEY and SMNVEV (reference sequence). The CDR3 DNA sequence: TGTGCCAGCAGTCCCGGGACACCTAATTACGAGCAGTACGTC. Its translation is CASSPGTPNYEQYV.

The sample holds a few counts of this clonotype. This chain links TRBV7-9 with TRBJ2-3; D uncertain. This CDR3 comprises 15 residues. CDR1 SEHNR and CDR2 FQNEAQ come from the germline V gene (reference sequence). V was shortened by 5 bases and J by 0 bases, with 12 bases between the two germline ends. In nucleotides, the CDR3 is TGTGCCAGCAGCCCTTCCTCGGTTAGCACAGATACGCAGTATTTT. This gives the protein CASSPSSVSTDTQYF.

This rearrangement joins TRBV28 to TRBJ2-1, with unresolved D. Per germline, CDR1 MDHEN and CDR2 SYDVKM. The CDR3 covers 14 residues. Trimming took off 2 bases at V and 8 bases at J, with 13 bases between the two ends. CDR3 sequence: CASSLTPPRYEQFF. CDR3 coding DNA: TGTGCCAGCAGTTTAACCCCTCCGCGGTATGAGCAGTTCTTC.

The table lists this clonotype with a few counts. The genes are TRBV7-2 and TRBJ2-1; 8 bases line up with TRBD1. CDR1 is SGHTA and CDR2 is FQGNSA in the germline V gene. The CDR3 loop spans 15 amino acids. After removal of 3 bases from V and 1 base from J, the junction contained 2 bases not matched to a gene. CDR3 DNA: TGTGCCAGCAGCTTCGACAGGGGTTCCTACAATGAGCAGTTCTTC. It specifies CASSFDRGSYNEQFF. The variable domain in full, completed from reference TRBV7-2 and TRBJ2-1, reads GAGVSQSPSNKVTEKGKDVELRCDPISGHTALYWYRQSLGQGLEFLIYFQGNSAPDKSGLPSDRFSAERTGGSVSTLTIQRTQQEDSAVYLCASSFDRGSYNEQFFGPGTRLTVL.

The chain joins TRBV4-1 to TRBJ1-2, with D tentatively TRBD1 (6 bases). CDR1 and CDR2 (germline): MGHRA, YSYEKL. The CDR3 sequence is 14 residues long. Trimming took 2 bases from V and 6 from J, leaving 13 bases between them. The CDR3 sequence: CASSQLQGRNGYTF. As DNA, the CDR3 is TGCGCCAGCAGCCAATTGCAGGGGAGGAATGGCTACACCTTC.

This clonotype occurred a few times. In this CDR3 the conserved last residue, phenylalanine or tryptophan, is missing, so a read error is likely. The V call is TRBV15, the J call TRBJ1-4, with 8 bases that match TRBD1. Looked up from germline, CDR1 is LNHNV and CDR2 is YYDKDF (reference sequence). The CDR3 is 15 residues long. V shed 5 bases and J 7 bases; nucleotides not matched to a gene: 9. The CDR3 bases are TGTGCCACCAGCTCCGGAGGGACAGGTCGTGAAAAACTGTTTCTT. Its protein product is CATSSGGTGREKLFL.

The sample holds a few counts of this clonotype. This sequence joins TRBV5-1 and TRBJ2-7; 10 positions match TRBD1. The CDR3 extends over 17 amino acids. The junction had 7 bases not matched to a gene; V was cut back by 1 base and J by 0 bases. Germline V CDR1 and CDR2: SGHRS, YFSETQ. The chain's CDR3 is CASSLPGQGKISYEQYF. The CDR3 bases are TGCGCCAGCAGCTTGCCGGGACAGGGGAAAATCTCCTACGAGCAGTACTTC.

This clonotype has just a few counts. The junction shows a germline mismatch at one end, possibly a read error. The chain couples TRBV19 to TRBJ2-1, with D maybe TRBD1 (5 bases). The CDR3 has 17 residues. Germline CDR1 reads LNHDA; CDR2 reads SQIVND (reference sequence). CDR3 loop: CASSGFLDRTSNNEQFF. DNA for the CDR3: TGTGCCAGTAGCGGGTTTCTAGACAGAACCTCCAACAATGAGCAGTTCTTC.

The sample holds a few counts of this clonotype. V usage is TRBV29-1 and J usage is TRBJ1-4; D gene uncertain. Germline V gene sequence: CDR1 SQVTM, CDR2 ANQGSEA. Trimming took off 5 bases at V and 5 bases at J, with 12 bases between the two ends. The CDR3 is made up of 13 amino acids. CDR3 nucleotides: TGCAGCGTTTCCCGGGCCTCAAATGAAAAACTGTTTTTT. Amino acids: CSVSRASNEKLFF.

This clonotype was seen only a few times. The chain combines TRBV29-1 with TRBJ2-2; 10 bases agree with TRBD1. The CDR3 totals 15 residues. V shed 2 bases, J shed 5 bases, and the junction held 5 bases outside the gene matches. Germline CDR1 SQVTM, CDR2 ANQGSEA. The CDR3 bases are TGCAGCGTTGAAAGACAGGGGGCAGAAACCGGGGAGCTGTTTTTT. Translation: CSVERQGAETGELFF.